The 20 T cell receptor beta chains below come from one sample, sequenced in a study of beta chain features in type 1 diabetes. cDNA synthesis used the whole RNA isolate, giving expressed TCRB sequences. Profiling relied on immunoSEQ multiplex PCR, and the TCRdb table lists in-frame clones only, not all of them. The sample yields hundreds of thousands of clones, about 16% seen once. The specimen was naive CD4+ T cells from blood. Receptors originate from a man younger than 35 in good health.

Only a few counts were recorded for this clone. The rearrangement joins TRBV6-5 to TRBJ2-7, with 7 bases fitting TRBD1. This CDR3 contains 15 residues. The ends lost 2 bases at V and 2 bases at J; junction bases unmatched: 6. CDR1 and CDR2 (germline): MNHEY, SVGAGI. In DNA form, the CDR3 reads TGTGCCAGCAGTTACAGACAGGGATCTACCTACGAGCAGTACTTC. It encodes CASSYRQGSTYEQYF.

This clone showed up many times. The gene calls are TRBV7-2 and TRBJ2-4; D perhaps matches TRBD2 (6 bases). The V gene's germline CDR1 is SGHTA and CDR2 FQGNSA. Trimming removed 4 bases at V and 8 bases at J, with 15 bases between. This CDR3 has 14 amino acids. The CDR3 nucleotides read TGTGCCAGCAGCTCGACTAGGGGCTGGGACATTCAGTACTTC. This translates into CASSSTRGWDIQYF.

With regard to this clone: The junction does not match germline at one end; this may be a read error. J is TRBJ2-7 and V is TRBV4-3, with TRBD2 matching 9 bases. The CDR3 is 16 residues long. Germline assignment: CDR1 LGHNA and CDR2 YSLEER. The CDR3 region has the DNA TGCGCCAGCAGTCAAGGCGTGACTAGCGGCTCCTACGAGCAGTACTTC. Translated: CASSQGVTSGSYEQYF.

This chain links TRBV7-3 with TRBJ2-7; 8 bases align to TRBD2. The V gene's germline CDR1 is SGHTA and CDR2 FQGTGA. Trimming at V came to 1 base and at J to 0 bases, leaving 5 bases not matched to a gene. This CDR3 is built from 16 residues. CDR3 residues: CASSLRGGTSSYEQYF. The CDR3 coding sequence is TGTGCCAGCAGCTTAAGGGGCGGGACTAGCTCCTACGAGCAGTACTTC.

This clone was detected a few times. The chain has TRBV28 and TRBJ1-2; a possible D gene is TRBD1 (5 bases). Trimming left V 3 bases short and J 7 bases short, with 9 bases between. This CDR3 has 12 amino acids. The germline gives CDR1 MDHEN, CDR2 SYDVKM. In DNA, the CDR3 is TGTGCCAGCAGTTTGTTACAGGCTGGCTACACCTTC. Its protein is CASSLLQAGYTF.

This clone was counted only a few times. The chain has TRBV6-5 and TRBJ2-5; D ambiguous. Looked up from germline, CDR1 is MNHEY and CDR2 is SVGAGI. The CDR3 length is 12 residues. V was shortened by 6 bases and J by 3 bases, with 8 bases between the two germline ends. CDR3 sequence (DNA): TGTGCCAGCAGCCGACGGAAAGAGACCCAGTACTTC. It encodes CASSRRKETQYF.

This clone has just a few counts. V is TRBV5-6 and J is TRBJ1-2; no reliable D call. The CDR3 is made up of 16 amino acids. Trimming took off 3 bases at V and 4 bases at J, with 19 bases between the two ends. Looked up from germline, CDR1 is SGHDT and CDR2 is YYEEEE. The CDR3 sequence: CASSSGVRRHSYGYTF. The CDR3 nucleotides read TGTGCCAGCAGCTCGGGAGTCCGACGGCACTCCTATGGCTACACCTTC.

This clone was recorded a few times. The chain carries TRBV7-2 and TRBJ1-5; 7 positions agree with TRBD1. V shed 5 bases, J shed 2 bases, and the junction held 6 bases outside the gene matches. Per germline, CDR1 SGHTA and CDR2 FQGNSA. The CDR3 sequence is 15 residues long. The CDR3 loop is CASSIGTEGNQPQHF. CDR3 DNA sequence: TGTGCCAGCAGCATCGGGACAGAGGGCAATCAGCCCCAGCATTTT.

The chain is built from TRBV7-2 and TRBJ2-3; D ambiguous. CDR1 is SGHTA, CDR2 FQGNSA, per germline. The CDR3 is 13 amino acids. V shed 2 bases and J shed 8 bases, with 11 bases lying between them. In DNA, the CDR3 is TGTGCCAGCAGCTTACCGGCGTCGGGTACGCAGTATTTT. This codes for CASSLPASGTQYF.

This clone has just a few counts. This chain uses TRBV7-9 with TRBJ2-5; a weak D match, TRBD2 (5 bases). The DNA end is a closer match to TRBJ2-7, so the J assignment may be wrong. The CDR3 has 14 amino acids. Germline V CDR1 and CDR2: SEHNR, FQNEAQ (reference sequence). CDR3 loop: CASSLAGVSYEQYF. In nucleotides, the CDR3 is TGTGCCAGCAGCTTAGCGGGAGTGTCCTACGAGCAGTACTTC.

The chain links TRBV25-1 to TRBJ1-2, with TRBD1 matching over 9 bases. The germline CDR1 and CDR2 sequences are MGHDK and SYGVNS. The CDR3 sequence is 16 residues long. V lost 5 bases and J lost 3; bases outside the gene matches: 10. The CDR3 DNA is TGTGCCAGCAGTAGGCCGGGACAGGGAACCCACTATGGCTACACCTTC. It encodes CASSRPGQGTHYGYTF.

This clone was observed a few times. The V gene is TRBV7-9, the J gene TRBJ1-1; no reliable D call. V was cut by 5 bases and J by 11 bases, with 12 bases left in between. In germline, CDR1 is SEHNR, CDR2 FQNEAQ (reference sequence). There are 11 residues in the CDR3. This CDR3 is CASSEKGLAFF. The CDR3 region has the DNA TGTGCCAGCAGCGAAAAAGGGCTGGCTTTCTTT.

This clone was seen only a few times. The V and J genes are TRBV7-8 and TRBJ1-5; 10 nucleotides agree with TRBD1. The CDR3 contains 18 residues. V was pared by 0 bases and J by 0 bases, with 5 bases of the junction left unmatched. Germline CDR1 reads SGHVS; CDR2 reads FQNEAQ. The CDR3 region has the DNA TGTGCCAGCAGCTTAGCACGGACAGGGGGTAATAGCAATCAGCCCCAGCATTTT. Protein: CASSLARTGGNSNQPQHF. Full variable domain (rest looked up from reference TRBV7-8 and TRBJ1-5): GAGVSQSPRYKVAKRGQDVALRCDPISGHVSLFWYQQALGQGPEFLTYFQNEAQLDKSGLPSDRFFAERPEGSVSTLKIQRTQQEDSAVYLCASSLARTGGNSNQPQHFGDGTRLSIL.

This clone was seen only a few times. The chain employs TRBV10-3 and TRBJ2-5; no firm D call. The germline V gene encodes CDR1 ENHRY and CDR2 SYGVKD. CDR3 length equals 12 residues. V dropped 6 bases and J dropped 5 bases, with 10 bases sitting between them. In DNA form, the CDR3 reads TGTGCCATCAGGAAAGGGTCGGAGACCCAGTACTTC. It yields the protein CAIRKGSETQYF.

In this sample, this clone turned up a few times. This chain connects TRBV19 to TRBJ2-3; 9 bases match TRBD1. This CDR3 comprises 15 residues. Trimming at V came to 4 bases and at J to 5 bases, leaving 7 bases not matched to a gene. From germline, CDR1 is LNHDA and CDR2 SQIVND (reference sequence). CDR3 DNA: TGTGCCAGTAGTACTCCGGGACAGGGCAAAGATACGCAGTATTTT. It translates to CASSTPGQGKDTQYF.

This clone showed up just a few times. V and J are TRBV5-1 and TRBJ2-2, with TRBD1 as a possible D gene (6 bases). V shed 0 bases and J shed 6 bases, with 15 bases lying between them. Germline values: CDR1 SGHRS, CDR2 YFSETQ. The CDR3 sequence is 16 residues long. The CDR3 loop is CASSLVATGFAGELFF. DNA for the CDR3: TGCGCCAGCAGCTTGGTAGCGACAGGATTCGCCGGGGAGCTGTTTTTT.

This clone has only a few counts. The chain links TRBV4-3 to TRBJ2-1; 10 bases are a match to TRBD2. Germline values: CDR1 LGHNA, CDR2 YSLEER. This CDR3 has 14 residues. Germline trimming cut 1 base from V and 11 bases from J; bases unmatched to any gene: 5. The CDR3 is CASSQGGAGGKQFF. As DNA, the CDR3 is TGCGCCAGCAGCCAAGGGGGAGCGGGAGGGAAGCAGTTCTTC.

This clone was recorded a few times. The chain employs TRBV7-9 and TRBJ2-7, with D perhaps matching TRBD2 (6 bases). Trimming removed 3 bases at V and 5 bases at J, with 14 bases between. CDR3 size: 14 residues. CDR1 and CDR2 from the germline V gene are SEHNR and FQNEAQ (reference sequence). The CDR3 coding sequence is TGTGCCAGCAGCTTCACCGGGGGAGGCCACGAGCAGTACTTC. Its translation: CASSFTGGGHEQYF. The full variable domain, rest sourced from reference TRBV7-9 and TRBJ2-7, is DTGVSQNPRHKITKRGQNVTFRCDPISEHNRLYWYRQTLGQGPEFLTYFQNEAQLEKSRLLSDRFSAERPKGSFSTLEIQRTEQGDSAMYLCASSFTGGGHEQYFGPGTRLTVT.

The chain couples TRBV27 to TRBJ2-3; D not resolved. This CDR3 region has 14 residues. Germline assignment: CDR1 MNHEY and CDR2 SMNVEV (reference sequence). The V end lost 3 bases, the J end lost 5 bases, and 12 bases lay between the germline ends. CDR3 DNA: TGTGCCAGCAGTTTTGGCCCTCGTAGAGATACGCAGTATTTT. It codes for CASSFGPRRDTQYF.

The gene calls are TRBV25-1 and TRBJ1-2; D unresolved. Germline assignment: CDR1 MGHDK and CDR2 SYGVNS. The V and J ends lost 4 bases and 4 bases respectively, with 13 bases between them. The CDR3 loop spans 14 amino acids. The CDR3 here is CASSGGLGFYGYTF. Here the CDR3 DNA reads TGTGCCAGCAGTGGAGGCTTGGGGTTCTATGGCTACACCTTC.